What follows are 14 T cell receptor beta chains derived from one specimen sequenced in a study of T cell repertoires in ileal Crohn's disease. Assay used: immunoSEQ multiplex PCR; TCRdb lists only in-frame clones, some missing. The top ten clones hold over 25% of a sample with about 9,600 clones, around 80% of them seen once. Sequenced material: ileal tissue. These receptors were obtained from an adult with Crohn's disease.

The rearrangement links TRBV2 to TRBJ2-1, with 9 bases lining up with TRBD1. The junction had 13 bases not matched to a gene; V was cut back by 10 bases and J by 12 bases. Germline V gives CDR1 SNHLY, CDR2 FYNNEI. This CDR3 has 13 amino acids. The CDR3 spells CATGQGARTTQFF. DNA for the CDR3: TGTGCCACGGGACAGGGTGCTAGAACGACGCAGTTCTTC.

The chain uses TRBV2 and TRBJ2-5; D is possibly TRBD2 (5 bases). The V and J ends lost 6 bases and 9 bases respectively, with 23 bases between them. The CDR3 spans 15 residues. Germline V lookup: CDR1 SNHLY, CDR2 FYNNEI. The CDR3 region is CASSGRRAGVLAQYF. CDR3 DNA sequence: TGTGCCAGCAGCGGCAGGCGCGCCGGGGTCTTGGCCCAGTACTTC.

This chain uses TRBV7-6 with TRBJ2-7, with 14 bases matching TRBD2. The length of the CDR3 is 16 residues. V lost 5 bases, J lost 4 bases, and 7 bases stayed unmatched. Germline CDR1 reads SGHVS; CDR2 reads FNYEAQ. The CDR3 DNA reads as TGTGCCAGCAGCAAAGGGACTAGCGGGAGTAGTTACGAGCAGTACTTC. Its protein product is CASSKGTSGSSYEQYF.

The chain links TRBV2 to TRBJ1-5; 10 bases agree with TRBD1. The J segment lost 6 bases and the V segment lost 1 base, leaving 3 bases of the junction unmatched. The CDR3 contains 15 residues. CDR1 and CDR2 (germline): SNHLY, FYNNEI. CDR3 DNA sequence: TGTGCCAGCAGTGAAGGACAGGGGGCTCGTCAGCCCCAGCATTTT. Encoded protein: CASSEGQGARQPQHF.

The V call is TRBV2, the J call TRBJ1-1; 7 bases agree with TRBD1. The trim removed 6 bases at V and 12 bases at J, leaving 13 bases unmatched. The CDR3 has 13 amino acids. From germline, CDR1 is SNHLY and CDR2 FYNNEI. CDR3: CASRWDSRGTPFF. The CDR3 DNA is TGTGCCAGCAGATGGGACAGCCGCGGGACTCCTTTCTTT.

The V call is TRBV5-6, the J call TRBJ2-7; 7 bases match TRBD1. Trimming took 5 bases from V and 6 from J; bases not matched to a gene: 8. The CDR3 spans 13 residues. CDR1 and CDR2 (germline): SGHDT, YYEEEE. CDR3 bases: TGTGCCAGCAGTTTCCAGGGGGTGGGCGAGCAGTACTTC. This translates into CASSFQGVGEQYF.

In its sample, this clone was seen a few times. The J gene is TRBJ1-1, the V gene TRBV29-1; perhaps TRBD1 as D (6 bases). V gave up 3 bases and J gave up 4 bases, with 12 bases separating them. In germline, CDR1 is SQVTM, CDR2 ANQGSEA. There are 13 residues in the CDR3. CDR3 protein: CSVDEGGVTEAFF. The CDR3 DNA sequence: TGCAGCGTTGATGAAGGGGGAGTCACTGAAGCTTTCTTT.

The V call is TRBV5-1, the J call TRBJ1-5, with TRBD1 matching over 11 bases. V lost 2 bases, J lost 5 bases, and 3 bases stayed unmatched. The CDR3 extends over 15 amino acids. Germline CDR1 and CDR2: SGHRS and YFSETQ. CDR3 loop: CASSFGTGGHQPQHF. The CDR3 DNA sequence: TGCGCCAGCAGCTTCGGGACAGGGGGTCATCAGCCCCAGCATTTT.

The chain combines TRBV18 with TRBJ2-2; TRBD2 is a possible D gene (6 bases). Trimming took 2 bases from V and 7 from J, leaving 11 bases between them. This CDR3 spans 14 amino acids. Germline V lookup: CDR1 KGHSH, CDR2 LQKENI. CDR3 protein: CASSPERGGGELFF. CDR3 DNA sequence: TGTGCCAGCTCACCAGAGAGGGGAGGCGGGGAGCTGTTTTTT.

The chain employs TRBV4-2 and TRBJ1-4, with D possibly matching TRBD1 (6 bases). The CDR3 is 16 amino acids. Between the trimmed V and J ends, which lost 0 bases and 6 bases, there was a span of 14 bases. Looked up from germline, CDR1 is LGHNA and CDR2 is YNFKEQ. The chain's CDR3 is CASSQDTGGADEKLFF. CDR3 nucleotides: TGTGCCAGCAGCCAAGATACCGGGGGGGCGGATGAAAAACTGTTTTTT.

The V call is TRBV5-4, the J call TRBJ2-2, with unresolved D. The CDR3 spans 14 residues. V lost 1 base and J lost 6, with 10 bases in between. Germline assignment: CDR1 SGHNT and CDR2 YYREEE (reference sequence). The CDR3 DNA reads as TGTGCCAGCAGCTTGCTGATCGGTGCCGGGGAGCTGTTTTTT. It yields the protein CASSLLIGAGELFF. The complete variable domain, with remaining parts taken from reference TRBV5-4 and TRBJ2-2, reads ETGVTQSPTHLIKTRGQQVTLRCSSQSGHNTVSWYQQALGQGPQFIFQYYREEENGRGNFPPRFSGLQFPNYSSELNVNALELDDSALYLCASSLLIGAGELFFGEGSRLTVL.

The chain recombines TRBV4-1 with TRBJ2-1; perhaps TRBD1 as D (6 bases). From germline, CDR1 is MGHRA and CDR2 YSYEKL. The CDR3 has 18 residues. The V end lost 2 bases, the J end lost 5 bases, and 22 bases lay between the germline ends. The CDR3, as DNA: TGCGCCAGCAGCCAACCAACGCAGGGGCTAGCTCCTAACAATGAGCAGTTCTTC. Its translation is CASSQPTQGLAPNNEQFF.

The chain uses TRBV2 and TRBJ2-7; tentative D call: TRBD1 (6 bases). V shed 4 bases and J shed 6 bases, with 10 bases lying between them. Per germline, CDR1 SNHLY and CDR2 FYNNEI. The CDR3 sequence is 12 residues long. The CDR3 loop reads CASSASGAEQYF. CDR3 nucleotide sequence: TGTGCCAGCAGTGCATCAGGGGCCGAGCAGTACTTC.

The chain is built from TRBV6-6 and TRBJ2-7; TRBD2 matches 11 bases. Trimming cost V 5 bases and J 7 bases; bases outside gene matches: 10. There are 15 residues in the CDR3. Germline loops: CDR1 MNHNY, CDR2 SVGAGI (reference sequence). This CDR3 reads CASSTTSGSSMEQYF. The CDR3 region has the DNA TGTGCCAGCAGTACAACTAGCGGGAGTTCCATGGAGCAGTACTTC.